This T cell receptor (beta chain) appears in the sequencing data of a study of T-cell reconstitution after alpha-beta-depleted transplantation in children. Overall study results and limits: About two months after transplant, alpha-beta T cells reportedly came from several hundred expanded graft clones.

Ten or more counts support this clonotype. The antigen is not known. A library of TCRbeta sequences, prepared with unique molecular identifiers, was generated. Each CDR3 protein gets one entry after TCRdb re-called the PCR reads with MiXCR. Seen here are over 400,000 distinct CDR3 sequences, 43% observed once, and the top ten hold about 30%. The CDR3 totals 12 residues. Trimming cost V 5 bases and J 4 bases, with 6 bases left between them. The chain carries TRBV12-3 or TRBV12-4 and TRBJ2-1; no firm D call. The TCR sequence derives from a girl under 10 years old with aplastic anemia, due to receive a stem cell transplant. Sequencing was performed on PBMCs, taken before TCRalphabeta/CD19-depleted stem cell transplant. CDR3 DNA: TGTGCCAGCAGTCCCGGGTACAATGAGCAGTTCTTC. Its protein is CASSPGYNEQFF.